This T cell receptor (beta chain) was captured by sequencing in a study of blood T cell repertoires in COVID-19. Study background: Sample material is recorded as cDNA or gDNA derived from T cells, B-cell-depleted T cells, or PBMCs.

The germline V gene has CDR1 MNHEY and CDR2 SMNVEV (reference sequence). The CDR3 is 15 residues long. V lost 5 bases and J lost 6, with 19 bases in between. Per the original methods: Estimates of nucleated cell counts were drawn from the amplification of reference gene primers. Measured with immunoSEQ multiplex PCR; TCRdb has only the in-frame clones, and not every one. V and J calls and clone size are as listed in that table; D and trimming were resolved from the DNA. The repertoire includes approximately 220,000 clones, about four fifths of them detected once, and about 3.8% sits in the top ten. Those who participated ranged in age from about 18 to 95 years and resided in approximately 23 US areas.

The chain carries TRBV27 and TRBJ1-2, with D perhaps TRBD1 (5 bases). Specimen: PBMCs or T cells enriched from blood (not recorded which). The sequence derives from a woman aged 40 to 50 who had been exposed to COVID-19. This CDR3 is CASSRVDSPNDGYTF. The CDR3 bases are TGTGCCAGCAGTCGCGTCGACAGCCCGAATGATGGCTACACCTTC.